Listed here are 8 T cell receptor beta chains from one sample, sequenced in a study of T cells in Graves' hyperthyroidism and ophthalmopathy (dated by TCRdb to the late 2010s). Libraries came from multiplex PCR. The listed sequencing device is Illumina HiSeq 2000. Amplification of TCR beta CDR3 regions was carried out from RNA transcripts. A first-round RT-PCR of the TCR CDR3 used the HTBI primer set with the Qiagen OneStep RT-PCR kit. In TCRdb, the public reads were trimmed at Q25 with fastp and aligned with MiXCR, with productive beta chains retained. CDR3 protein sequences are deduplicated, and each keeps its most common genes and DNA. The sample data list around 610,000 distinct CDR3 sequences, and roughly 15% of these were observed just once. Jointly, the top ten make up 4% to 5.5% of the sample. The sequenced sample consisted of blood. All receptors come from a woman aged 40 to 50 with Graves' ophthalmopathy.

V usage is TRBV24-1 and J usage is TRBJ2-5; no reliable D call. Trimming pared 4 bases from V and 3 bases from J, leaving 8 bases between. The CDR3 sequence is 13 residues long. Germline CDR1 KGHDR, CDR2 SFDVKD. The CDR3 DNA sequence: TGTGCCACCAGTGACCCCGGAGAAGAGACCCAGTACTTC. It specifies CATSDPGEETQYF.

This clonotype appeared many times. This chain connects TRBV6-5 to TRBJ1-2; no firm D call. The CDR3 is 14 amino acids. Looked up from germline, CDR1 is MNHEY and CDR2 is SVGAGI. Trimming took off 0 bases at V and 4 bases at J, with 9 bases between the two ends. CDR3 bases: TGTGCCAGCAGTTACTCAGTTGATGGCTATGGCTACACCTTC. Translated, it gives CASSYSVDGYGYTF.

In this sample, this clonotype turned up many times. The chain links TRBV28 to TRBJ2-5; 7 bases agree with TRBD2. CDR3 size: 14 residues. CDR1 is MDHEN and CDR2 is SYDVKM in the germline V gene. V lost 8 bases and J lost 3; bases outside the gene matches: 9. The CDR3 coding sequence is TGTGCCAGCGGGGCGGGAGACCGTAAAGAGACCCAGTACTTC. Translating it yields CASGAGDRKETQYF.

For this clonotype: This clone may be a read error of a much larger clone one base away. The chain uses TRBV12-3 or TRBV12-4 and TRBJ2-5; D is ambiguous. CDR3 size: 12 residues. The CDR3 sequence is CASSYNQGTQYF. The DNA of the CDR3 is TGTGCCAGCAGTTACAACCAAGGGACCCAGTACTTC.

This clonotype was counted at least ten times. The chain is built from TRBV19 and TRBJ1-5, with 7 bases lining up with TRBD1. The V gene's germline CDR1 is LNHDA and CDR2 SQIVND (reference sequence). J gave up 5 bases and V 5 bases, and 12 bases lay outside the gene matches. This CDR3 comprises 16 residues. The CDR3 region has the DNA TGTGCCAGTAGTCTCATGAGCGGAACAGGGGATCAGCCCCAGCATTTT. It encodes CASSLMSGTGDQPQHF.

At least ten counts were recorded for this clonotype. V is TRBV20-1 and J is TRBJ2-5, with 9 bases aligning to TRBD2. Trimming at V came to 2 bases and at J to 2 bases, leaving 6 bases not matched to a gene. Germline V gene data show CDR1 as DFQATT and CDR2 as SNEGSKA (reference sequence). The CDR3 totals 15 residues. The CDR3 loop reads CSARSLAGVQETQYF. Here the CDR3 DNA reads TGCAGTGCTAGATCGTTAGCGGGAGTGCAAGAGACCCAGTACTTC.

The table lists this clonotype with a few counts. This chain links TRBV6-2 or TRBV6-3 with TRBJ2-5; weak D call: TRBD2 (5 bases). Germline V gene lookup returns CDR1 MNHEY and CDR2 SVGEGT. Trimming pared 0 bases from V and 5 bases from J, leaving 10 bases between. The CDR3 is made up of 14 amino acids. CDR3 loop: CASSYSSQRETQYF. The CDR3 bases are TGTGCCAGCAGTTACTCGTCTCAGCGGGAGACCCAGTACTTC.

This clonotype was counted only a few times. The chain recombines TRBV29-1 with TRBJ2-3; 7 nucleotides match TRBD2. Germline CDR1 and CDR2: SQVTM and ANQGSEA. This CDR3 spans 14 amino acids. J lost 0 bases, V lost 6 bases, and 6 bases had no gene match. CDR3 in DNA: TGCAGCGTCGTAGCGGGTCTTAGCACAGATACGCAGTATTTT. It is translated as CSVVAGLSTDTQYF.